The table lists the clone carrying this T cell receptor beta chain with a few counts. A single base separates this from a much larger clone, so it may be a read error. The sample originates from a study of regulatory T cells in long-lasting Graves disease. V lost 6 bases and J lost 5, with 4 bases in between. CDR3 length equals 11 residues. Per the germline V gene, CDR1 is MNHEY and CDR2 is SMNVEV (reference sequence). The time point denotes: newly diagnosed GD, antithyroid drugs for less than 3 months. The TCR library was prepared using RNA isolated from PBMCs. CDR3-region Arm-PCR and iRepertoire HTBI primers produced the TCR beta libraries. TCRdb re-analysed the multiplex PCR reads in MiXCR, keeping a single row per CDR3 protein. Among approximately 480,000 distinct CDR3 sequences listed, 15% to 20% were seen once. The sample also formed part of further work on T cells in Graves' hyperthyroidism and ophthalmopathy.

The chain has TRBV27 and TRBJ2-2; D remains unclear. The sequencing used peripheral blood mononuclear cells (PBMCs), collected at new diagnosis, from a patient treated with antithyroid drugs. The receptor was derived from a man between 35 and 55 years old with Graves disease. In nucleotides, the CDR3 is TGTGCCAGCAGGAAAACCGGGGAGCTGTTTTTT. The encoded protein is CASRKTGELFF.